Below, 10 T cell receptor beta chains from the same sample are listed, as sequenced in a study of blood T cells in healthy people across ages. Next came a second PCR, run for about 6 to 11 cycles, which used a sample-barcoded 5' primer along with a J-beta primer mix. TCRdb processed the 5' RACE reads anew with MiXCR; each CDR3 protein has one entry. The top ten clones hold 17% of a sample with just under 900,000 distinct CDR3 sequences, about 30% of them seen once. The sample was blood. The receptors stem from a woman of 80 years or more in good health.

This clonotype appeared many times. The CDR3 here is CASSPDTNYGYTF. CDR3 bases: TGTGCCAGCAGCCCAGACACTAACTATGGCTACACCTTC. The chain couples TRBV7-2 to TRBJ1-2; D remains unclear. CDR1 and CDR2 (germline): SGHTA, FQGNSA. The V gene lost 5 bases and the J gene lost 0 bases, with 7 bases spanning the gap. CDR3 length: 13 residues.

The chain employs TRBV20-1 and TRBJ1-2; 9 nucleotides match TRBD1. After removal of 4 bases from V and 4 bases from J, the junction contained 13 bases not matched to a gene. This CDR3 has 16 residues. The V gene's germline CDR1 is DFQATT and CDR2 SNEGSKA (reference sequence). As DNA, the CDR3 is TGCAGTGCTATTGCCGGGACAGGGCGGACTGGCTATGGCTACACCTTC. Encoded protein: CSAIAGTGRTGYGYTF.

This clonotype was seen ten or more times. V gene TRBV2 combines with J gene TRBJ2-7; D gene unclear. Trimming cost V 6 bases and J 7 bases, with 10 bases left between them. The germline V gene encodes CDR1 SNHLY and CDR2 FYNNEI. CDR3 length: 11 amino acids. CDR3 sequence reads: CASSQVQEQYF. CDR3 nucleotide sequence: TGTGCCAGCAGCCAGGTACAGGAGCAGTACTTC.

Notes on this clonotype: This sequence may be a read error, since a much larger clone differs from it by one base. No conserved phenylalanine or tryptophan ends this CDR3, so it is likely a read error. V gene TRBV29-1 combines with J gene TRBJ2-3; 12 bases map to TRBD2. Germline loops: CDR1 SQVTM, CDR2 ANQGSEA. The CDR3 sequence is 14 residues long. Trimming removed 5 bases from V and 3 bases from J; junction bases left unmatched: 3. DNA for the CDR3: TGCAGCGTTTGGACTAGCGGGGCGACAGATACGCAGTATTTG. It encodes CSVWTSGATDTQYL.

A few counts support this clonotype. The rearrangement uses TRBV27 and TRBJ1-4; D not resolved. Germline CDR1 reads MNHEY; CDR2 reads SMNVEV (reference sequence). CDR3 length: 14 residues. V was cut by 3 bases and J by 4 bases, with 9 bases left in between. The CDR3 loop is CASSFGRSNEKLFF. In DNA, the CDR3 is TGTGCCAGCAGTTTTGGGCGGAGTAATGAAAAACTGTTTTTT. Combining the CDR3 with reference TRBV27 and TRBJ1-4 gives the whole variable domain EAQVTQNPRYLITVTGKKLTVTCSQNMNHEYMSWYRQDPGLGLRQIYYSMNVEVTDKGDVPEGYKVSRKEKRNFPLILESPSPNQTSLYFCASSFGRSNEKLFFGSGTQLSVL.

This clonotype was found once. The gene calls are TRBV15 and TRBJ2-7, with a possible D match to TRBD1 (5 bases). The CDR3 has 16 residues. With 2 bases removed from V and 3 bases from J, the gap between germline ends came to 17 bases. CDR1 and CDR2 (germline): LNHNV, YYDKDF (reference sequence). CDR3 DNA: TGTGCCACCAGCAGACACCGTGGGCTCAGGGACTACGAGCAGTACTTC. The encoded protein is CATSRHRGLRDYEQYF.

This clonotype showed up just once. The rearrangement joins TRBV6-5 to TRBJ1-2; the match to TRBD1 covers 8 bases. J lost 6 bases, V lost 5 bases, and 8 bases had no gene match. Germline assignment: CDR1 MNHEY and CDR2 SVGAGI. The length of the CDR3 is 14 residues. CDR3: CASSKYLTGDGYTF. CDR3 DNA sequence: TGTGCCAGCAGTAAATACTTGACAGGGGATGGCTACACCTTC.

Of note for this clonotype: At one of its ends the junction is not consistent with the germline gene, which may arise from a read error. The chain recombines TRBV5-6 with TRBJ1-4, with unresolved D. The length of the CDR3 is 14 residues. Germline-derived CDR1 and CDR2 are SGHDT and YYEEEE. CDR3 in amino acids: CVSSLGGYNEKLFF. The CDR3 DNA reads as TGTGTCAGCAGCTTGGGAGGATATAATGAAAAACTGTTTTTT.

This clonotype appeared a few times. The junction does not match germline at one end; this may be a read error. The CDR3 coding sequence is TGTGCCAGCAACTTATGGGGTGGGGGGCGGCAGCCCCAGCATTTT. It translates to CASNLWGGGRQPQHF. The chain combines TRBV7-2 with TRBJ1-5, with D perhaps TRBD1 (6 bases). The CDR3 spans 15 residues. CDR1 is SGHTA, CDR2 FQGNSA, per germline. The full variable domain, its missing parts supplied by reference TRBV7-2 and TRBJ1-5, is GAGVSQSPSNKVTEKGKDVELRCDPISGHTALYWYRQSLGQGLEFLIYFQGNSAPDKSGLPSDRFSAERTGGSVSTLTIQRTQQEDSAVYLCASNLWGGGRQPQHFGDGTRLSIL.

V usage is TRBV2 and J usage is TRBJ2-1; D is unclear. The V end was cut by 6 bases, the J end by 14 bases, with 14 bases between. The CDR3 is 11 amino acids. CDR1 and CDR2 from the germline V gene are SNHLY and FYNNEI. The chain's CDR3 is CASRENVSEFF. CDR3 nucleotide sequence: TGTGCCAGCAGGGAAAATGTGTCCGAGTTCTTC.